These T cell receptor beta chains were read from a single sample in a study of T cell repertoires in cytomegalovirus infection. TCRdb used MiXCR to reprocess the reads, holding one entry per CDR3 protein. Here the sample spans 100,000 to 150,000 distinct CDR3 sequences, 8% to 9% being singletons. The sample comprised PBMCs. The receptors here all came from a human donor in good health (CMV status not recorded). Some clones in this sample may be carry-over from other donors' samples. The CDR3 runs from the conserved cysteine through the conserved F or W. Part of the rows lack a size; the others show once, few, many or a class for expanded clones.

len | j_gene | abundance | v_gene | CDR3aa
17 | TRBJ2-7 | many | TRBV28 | CASSESLLEGMPYEQYF
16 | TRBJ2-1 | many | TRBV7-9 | CASSPQLAGGNNEQFF
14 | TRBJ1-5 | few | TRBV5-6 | CASSQNLDSQPQHF
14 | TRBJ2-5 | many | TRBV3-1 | CASSYRGTEETQYF
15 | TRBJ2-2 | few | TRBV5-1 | CASSYTGPNTGELFF
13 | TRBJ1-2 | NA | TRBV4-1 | CASSQDQGDGYTF
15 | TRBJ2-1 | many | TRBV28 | CASRVAGRVYNEQFF
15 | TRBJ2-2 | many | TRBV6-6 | CASTQARGHTGELFF
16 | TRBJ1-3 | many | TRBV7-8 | CASSLDRARSGNTIYF
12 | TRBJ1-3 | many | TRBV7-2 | CASSTTGNTIYF
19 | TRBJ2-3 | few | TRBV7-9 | CASSLPVGRAGVLTDTQYF
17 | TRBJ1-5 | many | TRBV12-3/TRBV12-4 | CASSLRAGTTGRRPQHF
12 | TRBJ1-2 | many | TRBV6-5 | CASGGSPYGYTF
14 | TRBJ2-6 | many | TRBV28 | CASSKTTGANVLTF
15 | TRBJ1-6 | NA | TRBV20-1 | CSARDREGTNSPLHF
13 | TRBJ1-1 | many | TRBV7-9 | CASRLQQGTEAFF
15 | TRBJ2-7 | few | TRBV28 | CASTTRRGSSYEQYF
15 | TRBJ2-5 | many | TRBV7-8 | CASSKTDRVEETQYF
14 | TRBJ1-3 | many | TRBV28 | CASSFGGPGNTIYF
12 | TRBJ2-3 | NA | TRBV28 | CASETSTDTQFF
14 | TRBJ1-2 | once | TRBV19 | CASSRILGEGGYTF
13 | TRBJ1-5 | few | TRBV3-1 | CASSRGSDQPQHF
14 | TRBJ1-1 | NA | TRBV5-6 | CASSLTLGGTEAFF
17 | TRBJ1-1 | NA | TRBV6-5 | CASSYGRGARTDTEAFF
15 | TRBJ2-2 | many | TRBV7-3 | CASSWGTTNTGELFF
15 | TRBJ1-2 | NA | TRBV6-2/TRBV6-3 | CASSYSEVVGYGYTF
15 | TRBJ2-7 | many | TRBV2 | CASSDVGRGSYEQYF
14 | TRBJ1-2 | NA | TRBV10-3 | CAISETGTVYGYTF
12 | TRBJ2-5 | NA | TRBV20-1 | CSGGAVEKTQYF
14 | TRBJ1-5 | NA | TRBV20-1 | CSAPGTGSNQPQHF
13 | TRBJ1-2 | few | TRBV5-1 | CASSLGTEHGYTF
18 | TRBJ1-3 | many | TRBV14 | CASSQLRQWKDSGNTIYF
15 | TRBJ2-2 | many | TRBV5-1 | CASSLIDANTGELFF
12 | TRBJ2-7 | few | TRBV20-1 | CSARDLGNEQYF
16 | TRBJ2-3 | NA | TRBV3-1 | CASSLGTAVITDTQYF
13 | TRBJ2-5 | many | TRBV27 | CASSLARGETQYF
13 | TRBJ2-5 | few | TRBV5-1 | CASSPDAEGTQYF
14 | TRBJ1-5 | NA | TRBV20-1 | CSAREGQGRQPQHF
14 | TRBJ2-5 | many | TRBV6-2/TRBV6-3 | CASSFPGRKETQYF
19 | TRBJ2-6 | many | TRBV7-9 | CASSRGTSGGFSGANVLTF
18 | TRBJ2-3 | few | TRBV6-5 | CASSSGRHRGVGTDTQYF
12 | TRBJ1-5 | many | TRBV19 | CASTPKDQPQHF
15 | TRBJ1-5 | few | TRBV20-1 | CSASSPAREDQPQHF
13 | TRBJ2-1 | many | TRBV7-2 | CASSLGRVNEQFF
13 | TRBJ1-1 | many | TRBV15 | CATSLEGGTEAFF
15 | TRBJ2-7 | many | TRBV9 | CASSVSGWSSYEQYF